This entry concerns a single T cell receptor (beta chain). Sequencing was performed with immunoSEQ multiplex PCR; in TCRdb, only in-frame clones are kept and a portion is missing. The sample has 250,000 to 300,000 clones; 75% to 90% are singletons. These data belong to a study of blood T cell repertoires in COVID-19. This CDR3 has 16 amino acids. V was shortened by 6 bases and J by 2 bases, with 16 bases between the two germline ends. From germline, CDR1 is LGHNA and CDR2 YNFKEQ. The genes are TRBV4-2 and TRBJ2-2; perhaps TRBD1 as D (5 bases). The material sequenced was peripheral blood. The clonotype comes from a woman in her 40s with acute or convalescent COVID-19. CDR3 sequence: CASRGVGKDNTGELFF. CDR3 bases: TGTGCCAGCAGAGGGGTTGGGAAGGATAACACCGGGGAGCTGTTTTTT.